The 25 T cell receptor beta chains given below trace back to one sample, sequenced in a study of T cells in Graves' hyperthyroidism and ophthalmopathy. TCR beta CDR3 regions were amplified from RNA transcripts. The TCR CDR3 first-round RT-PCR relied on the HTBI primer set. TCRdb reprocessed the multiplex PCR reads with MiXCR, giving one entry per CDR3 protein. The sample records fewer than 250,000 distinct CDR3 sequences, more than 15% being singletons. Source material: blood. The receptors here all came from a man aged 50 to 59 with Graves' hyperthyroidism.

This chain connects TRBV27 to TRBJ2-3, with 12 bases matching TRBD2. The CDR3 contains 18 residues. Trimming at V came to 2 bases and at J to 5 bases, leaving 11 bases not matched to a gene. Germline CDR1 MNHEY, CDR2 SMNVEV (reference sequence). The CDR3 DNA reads TGTGCCAGCAGTTTAACCCGGGACAGGGGACTAGCGGGAGATACGCAGTATTTT. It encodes CASSLTRDRGLAGDTQYF.

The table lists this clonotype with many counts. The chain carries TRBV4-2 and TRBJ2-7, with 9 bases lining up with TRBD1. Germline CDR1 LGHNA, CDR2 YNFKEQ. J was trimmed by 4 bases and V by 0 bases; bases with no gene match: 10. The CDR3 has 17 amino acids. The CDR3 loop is CASSQDYSGTGIYEQYF. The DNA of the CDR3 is TGTGCCAGCAGCCAAGACTATTCCGGGACAGGGATATACGAGCAGTACTTC.

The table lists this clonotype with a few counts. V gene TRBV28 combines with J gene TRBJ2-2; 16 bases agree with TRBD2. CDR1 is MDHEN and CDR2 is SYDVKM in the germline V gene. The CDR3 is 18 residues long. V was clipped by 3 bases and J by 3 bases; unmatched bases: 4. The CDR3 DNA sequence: TGTGCCAGCAGTTTGGGACTAGCGGGAGGGGTTGACACCGGGGAGCTGTTTTTT. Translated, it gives CASSLGLAGGVDTGELFF.

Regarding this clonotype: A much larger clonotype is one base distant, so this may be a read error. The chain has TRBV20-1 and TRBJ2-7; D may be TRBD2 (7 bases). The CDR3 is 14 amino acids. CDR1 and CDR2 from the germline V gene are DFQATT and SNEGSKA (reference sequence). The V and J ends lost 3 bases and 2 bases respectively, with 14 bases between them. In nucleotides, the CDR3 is TGCAGTGCTAGGTTGTGGGGGGGGCCCTACGAGCAGTACTTC. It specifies CSARLWGGPYEQYF.

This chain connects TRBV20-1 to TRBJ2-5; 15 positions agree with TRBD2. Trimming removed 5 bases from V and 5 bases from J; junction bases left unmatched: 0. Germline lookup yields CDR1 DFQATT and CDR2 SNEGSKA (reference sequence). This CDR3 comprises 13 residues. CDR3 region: CSAGLAGGETQYF. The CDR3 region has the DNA TGCAGTGCTGGACTAGCGGGAGGGGAGACCCAGTACTTC.

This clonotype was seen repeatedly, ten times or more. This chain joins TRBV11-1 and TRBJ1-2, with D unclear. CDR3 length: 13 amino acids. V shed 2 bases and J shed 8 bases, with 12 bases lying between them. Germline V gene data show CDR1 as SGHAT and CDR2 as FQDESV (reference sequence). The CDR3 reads CASSLNRAGGYTF. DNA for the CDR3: TGTGCCAGCAGCTTAAACCGGGCAGGAGGCTACACCTTC.

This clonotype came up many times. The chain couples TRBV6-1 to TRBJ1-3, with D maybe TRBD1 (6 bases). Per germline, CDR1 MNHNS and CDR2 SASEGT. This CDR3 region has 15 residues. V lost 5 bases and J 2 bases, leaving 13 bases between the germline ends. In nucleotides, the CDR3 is TGTGCCAGCAGTTCTACAGGGATAGCTGGAAACACCATATATTTT. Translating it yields CASSSTGIAGNTIYF.

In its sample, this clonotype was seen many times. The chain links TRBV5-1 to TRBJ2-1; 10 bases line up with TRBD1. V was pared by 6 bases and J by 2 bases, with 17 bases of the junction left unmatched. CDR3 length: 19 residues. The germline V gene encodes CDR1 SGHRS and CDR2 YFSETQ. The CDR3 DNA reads TGCGCCAGCACCCCCGGGACAGGGGCCGGGAGTAGTCCCTACAATGAGCAGTTCTTC. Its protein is CASTPGTGAGSSPYNEQFF.

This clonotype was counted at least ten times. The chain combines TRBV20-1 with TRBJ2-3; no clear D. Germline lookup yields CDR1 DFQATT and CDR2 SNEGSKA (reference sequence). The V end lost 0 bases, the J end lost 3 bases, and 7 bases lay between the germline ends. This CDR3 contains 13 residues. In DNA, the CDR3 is TGCAGTGCTAGAGAAGTTCGAACAGATACGCAGTATTTT. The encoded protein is CSAREVRTDTQYF.

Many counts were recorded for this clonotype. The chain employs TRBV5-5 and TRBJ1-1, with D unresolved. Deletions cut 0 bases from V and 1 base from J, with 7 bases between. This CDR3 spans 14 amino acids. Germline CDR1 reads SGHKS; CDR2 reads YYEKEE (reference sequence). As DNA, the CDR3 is TGTGCCAGCAGCTTGGGTTTGGCGAACACTGAAGCTTTCTTT. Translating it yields CASSLGLANTEAFF.

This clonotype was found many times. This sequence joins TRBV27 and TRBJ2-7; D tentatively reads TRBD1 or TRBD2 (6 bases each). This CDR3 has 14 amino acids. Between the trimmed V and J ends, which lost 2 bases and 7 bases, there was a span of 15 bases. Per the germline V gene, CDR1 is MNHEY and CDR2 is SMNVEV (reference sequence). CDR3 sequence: CASSLISGAREQYF. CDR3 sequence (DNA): TGTGCCAGCAGTTTAATTTCGGGGGCGCGAGAGCAGTACTTC.

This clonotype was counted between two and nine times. CDR3 nucleotide sequence: TGCAGCGTCAGCTCAGACTCCGATACGCAGTATTTT. Protein: CSVSSDSDTQYF. The rearrangement uses TRBV29-1 and TRBJ2-3, with D uncertain. V was pared by 6 bases and J by 6 bases, with 13 bases between. Germline CDR1 is SQVTM and CDR2 is ANQGSEA. There are 12 residues in the CDR3.

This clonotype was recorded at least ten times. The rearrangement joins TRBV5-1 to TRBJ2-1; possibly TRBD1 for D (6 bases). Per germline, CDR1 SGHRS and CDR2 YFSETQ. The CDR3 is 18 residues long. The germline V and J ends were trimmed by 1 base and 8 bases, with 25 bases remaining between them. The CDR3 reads CASSLFNGVGAGAHEQFF. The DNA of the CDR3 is TGCGCCAGCAGCTTGTTTAACGGGGTGGGGGCCGGGGCCCATGAGCAGTTCTTC.

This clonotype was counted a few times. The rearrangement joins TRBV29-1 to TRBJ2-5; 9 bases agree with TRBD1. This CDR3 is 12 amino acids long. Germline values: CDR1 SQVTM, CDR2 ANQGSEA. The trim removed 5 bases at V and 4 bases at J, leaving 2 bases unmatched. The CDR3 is CSVPQGAETQYF. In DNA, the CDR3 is TGCAGCGTTCCACAGGGGGCAGAGACCCAGTACTTC.

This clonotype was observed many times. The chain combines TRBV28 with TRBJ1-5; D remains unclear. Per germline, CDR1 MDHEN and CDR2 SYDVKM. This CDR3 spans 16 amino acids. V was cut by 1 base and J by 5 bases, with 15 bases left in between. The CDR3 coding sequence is TGTGCCAGCAGTTTATTGGAGGAGAAGGTAGATCAGCCCCAGCATTTT. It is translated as CASSLLEEKVDQPQHF.

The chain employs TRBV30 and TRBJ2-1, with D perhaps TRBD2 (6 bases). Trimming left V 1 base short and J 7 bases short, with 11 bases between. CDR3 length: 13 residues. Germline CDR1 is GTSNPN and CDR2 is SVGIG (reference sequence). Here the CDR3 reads CAWSGASENEQFF. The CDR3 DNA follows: TGTGCCTGGAGTGGAGCTAGCGAGAATGAGCAGTTCTTC.

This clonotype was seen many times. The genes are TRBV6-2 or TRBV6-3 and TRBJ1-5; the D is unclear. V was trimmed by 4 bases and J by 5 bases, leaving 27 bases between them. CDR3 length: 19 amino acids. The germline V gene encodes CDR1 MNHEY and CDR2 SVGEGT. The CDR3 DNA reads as TGTGCCAGCAGTTTCGTCGTCGACCGAAAACACGACGGCTATCAGCCCCAGCATTTT. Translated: CASSFVVDRKHDGYQPQHF.

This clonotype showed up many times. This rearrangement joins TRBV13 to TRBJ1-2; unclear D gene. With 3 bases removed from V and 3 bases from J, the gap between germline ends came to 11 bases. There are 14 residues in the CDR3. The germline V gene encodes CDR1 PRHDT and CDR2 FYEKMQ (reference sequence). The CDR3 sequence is CASSFYGEDYGYTF. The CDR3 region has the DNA TGTGCCAGCAGCTTCTATGGGGAGGACTATGGCTACACCTTC.

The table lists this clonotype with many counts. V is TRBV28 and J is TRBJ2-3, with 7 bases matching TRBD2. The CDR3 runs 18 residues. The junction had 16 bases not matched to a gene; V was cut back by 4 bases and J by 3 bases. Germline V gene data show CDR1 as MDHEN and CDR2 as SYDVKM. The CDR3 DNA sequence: TGTGCCAGCAGTTCCCGGGGAGGGCGGGGGTTTCTAACAGATACGCAGTATTTT. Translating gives CASSSRGGRGFLTDTQYF.

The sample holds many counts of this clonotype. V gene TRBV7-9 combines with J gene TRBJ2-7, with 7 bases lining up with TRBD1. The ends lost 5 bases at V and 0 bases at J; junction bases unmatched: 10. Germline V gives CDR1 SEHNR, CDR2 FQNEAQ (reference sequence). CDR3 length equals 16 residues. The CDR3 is CASSPRTGLNSYEQYF. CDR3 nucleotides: TGTGCCAGCAGCCCACGGACAGGCCTTAACTCCTACGAGCAGTACTTC.

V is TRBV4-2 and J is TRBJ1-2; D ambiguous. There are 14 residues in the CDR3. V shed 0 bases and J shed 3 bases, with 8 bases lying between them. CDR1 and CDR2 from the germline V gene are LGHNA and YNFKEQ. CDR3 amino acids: CASSQDITYYGYTF. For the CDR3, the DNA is TGTGCCAGCAGCCAAGATATCACCTACTATGGCTACACCTTC.

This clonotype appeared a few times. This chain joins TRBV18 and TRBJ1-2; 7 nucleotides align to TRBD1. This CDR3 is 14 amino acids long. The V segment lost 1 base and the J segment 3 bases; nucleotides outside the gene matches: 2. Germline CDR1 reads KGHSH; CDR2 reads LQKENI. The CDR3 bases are TGTGCCAGCTCACCACAGGGGGCCGACTATGGCTACACCTTC. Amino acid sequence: CASSPQGADYGYTF.

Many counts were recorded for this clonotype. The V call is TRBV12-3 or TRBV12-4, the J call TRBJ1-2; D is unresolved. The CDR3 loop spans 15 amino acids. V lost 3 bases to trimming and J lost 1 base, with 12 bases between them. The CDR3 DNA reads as TGTGCCAGCAGTTTGGTATCCAGGATTAACTATGGCTACACCTTC. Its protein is CASSLVSRINYGYTF.

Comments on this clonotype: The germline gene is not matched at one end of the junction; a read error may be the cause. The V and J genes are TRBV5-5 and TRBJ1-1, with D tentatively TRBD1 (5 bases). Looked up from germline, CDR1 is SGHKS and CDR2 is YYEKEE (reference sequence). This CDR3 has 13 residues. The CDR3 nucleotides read TGCGCCAGCTGCGGGGACGGGAACACTGAAGCTTTCTTT. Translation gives CASCGDGNTEAFF.

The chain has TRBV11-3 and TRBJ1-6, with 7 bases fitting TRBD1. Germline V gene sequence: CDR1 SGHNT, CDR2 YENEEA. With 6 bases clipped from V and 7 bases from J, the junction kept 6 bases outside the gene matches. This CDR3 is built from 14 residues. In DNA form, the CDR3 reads TGTGCCAGCAGTCGACAGGGTTGGAATTCACCCCTCCACTTT. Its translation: CASSRQGWNSPLHF.